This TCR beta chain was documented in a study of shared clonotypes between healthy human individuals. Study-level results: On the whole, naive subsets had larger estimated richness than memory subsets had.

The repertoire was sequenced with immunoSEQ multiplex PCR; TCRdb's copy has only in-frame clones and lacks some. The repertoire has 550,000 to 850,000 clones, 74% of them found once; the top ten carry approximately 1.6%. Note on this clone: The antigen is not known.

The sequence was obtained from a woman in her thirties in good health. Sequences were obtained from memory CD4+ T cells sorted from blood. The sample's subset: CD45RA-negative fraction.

The CDR3 nucleotides are TGTGCCAGCAAGAGAAATCTAGCCAAAAACATTCAGTACTTC. Encoded protein: CASKRNLAKNIQYF. This sequence joins TRBV7-2 and TRBJ2-4; D gene uncertain. Trimming pared 7 bases from V and 0 bases from J, leaving 10 bases between. This CDR3 is 14 amino acids long. Germline CDR1 reads SGHTA; CDR2 reads FQGNSA.